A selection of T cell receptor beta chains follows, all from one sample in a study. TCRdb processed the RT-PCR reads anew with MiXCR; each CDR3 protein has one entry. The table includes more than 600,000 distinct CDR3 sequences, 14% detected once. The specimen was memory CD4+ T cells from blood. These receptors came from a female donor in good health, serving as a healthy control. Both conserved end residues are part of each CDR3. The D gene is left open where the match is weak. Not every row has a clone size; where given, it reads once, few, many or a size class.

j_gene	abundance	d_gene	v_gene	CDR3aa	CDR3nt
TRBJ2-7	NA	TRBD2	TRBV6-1	CASRGLASSYEQYF	TGTGCCAGCAGGGGACTAGCGAGCTCCTACGAGCAGTACTTC
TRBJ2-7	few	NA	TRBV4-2	CASSQDGGFEQYF	TGTGCCAGCAGCCAAGATGGCGGGTTCGAGCAGTACTTC
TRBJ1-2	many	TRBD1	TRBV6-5	CASRRQGYYGYTF	TGTGCCAGCAGAAGACAGGGATACTATGGCTACACCTTC
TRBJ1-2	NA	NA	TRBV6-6	CASRTEMGGSYGYTF	TGTGCCAGCAGGACGGAGATGGGTGGGAGTTATGGCTACACCTTC
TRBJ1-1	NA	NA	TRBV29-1	CSVRLNTEAFF	TGCAGCGTAAGGTTGAACACTGAAGCTTTCTTT
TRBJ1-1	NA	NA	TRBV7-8	CASSSEGRATEAFF	TGTGCCAGCAGCTCCGAGGGCAGGGCCACTGAAGCTTTCTTT
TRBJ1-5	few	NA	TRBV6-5	CASSYCPGQLGQPQHF	TGTGCCAGCAGTTACTGCCCCGGACAATTGGGCCAGCCCCAGCATTTT
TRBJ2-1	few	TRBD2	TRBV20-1	CSASMTSGRGFYNEQFF	TGCAGTGCCAGCATGACTAGCGGGAGGGGTTTCTACAATGAGCAGTTCTTC
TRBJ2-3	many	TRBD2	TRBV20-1	CSARDPSGRADRDTQYF	TGCAGTGCTAGAGATCCTAGCGGGAGGGCCGACCGCGATACGCAGTATTTT
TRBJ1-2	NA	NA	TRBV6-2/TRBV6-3	CASSSQGPRQGYTF	TGTGCCAGCAGTTCGCAGGGGCCGCGACAGGGCTACACCTTC
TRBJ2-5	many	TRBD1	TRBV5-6	CATNRGTAQETQYF	TGTGCCACCAACCGAGGGACAGCCCAAGAGACCCAGTACTTC
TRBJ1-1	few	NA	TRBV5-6	CASSLGDGDEAFF	TGTGCCAGCAGCCTCGGGGACGGAGATGAAGCTTTCTTT
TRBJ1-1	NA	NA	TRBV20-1	CSARIMTGNTEAFF	TGCAGTGCTAGGATTATGACAGGGAACACTGAAGCTTTCTTT
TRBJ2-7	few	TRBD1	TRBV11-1	CASSLQTGDEQYF	TGTGCCAGCAGCCTTCAGACAGGGGACGAGCAGTACTTC
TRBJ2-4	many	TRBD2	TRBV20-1	CSARAHAGGPGNIQYF	TGCAGTGCTAGAGCACACGCGGGAGGGCCAGGAAACATTCAGTACTTC
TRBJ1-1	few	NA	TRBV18	CASSPLGTEAFF	TGTGCCAGCTCACCACTGGGCACTGAAGCTTTCTTT
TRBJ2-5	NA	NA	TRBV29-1	CSVTNGPSETQYF	TGCAGCGTAACCAACGGGCCTTCAGAGACCCAGTACTTC
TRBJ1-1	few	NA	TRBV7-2	CASSLFGGGDTEAFF	TGTGCCAGCAGCTTATTCGGGGGCGGGGACACTGAAGCTTTCTTT
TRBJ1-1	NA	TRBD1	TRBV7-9	CASSWGQGTEAFF	TGTGCCAGCAGCTGGGGACAGGGGACTGAAGCTTTCTTT
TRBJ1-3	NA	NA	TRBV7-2	CASSSAPDSSGNTIYF	TGTGCCAGCAGCTCAGCCCCGGACAGCTCTGGAAACACCATATATTTT
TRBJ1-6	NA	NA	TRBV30	CAWKGSSNSPLHF	TGTGCCTGGAAGGGCAGTAGTAATTCACCCCTCCACTTT
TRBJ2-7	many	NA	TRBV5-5	CASSYGQTLMYYEQYF	TGTGCCAGCAGCTACGGACAGACCCTGATGTACTACGAGCAGTACTTC
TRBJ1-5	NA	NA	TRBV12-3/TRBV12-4	CASSLAAWSGNQPQHF	TGTGCCAGCAGTTTAGCCGCCTGGTCGGGCAATCAGCCCCAGCATTTT
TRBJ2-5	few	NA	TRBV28	CASSTPGQETQYF	TGTGCCAGCAGTACACCGGGCCAAGAGACCCAGTACTTC
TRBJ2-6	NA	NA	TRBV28	CASRRRGGAGANVLTF	TGTGCCAGCAGACGAAGGGGTGGTGCTGGGGCCAACGTCCTGACTTTC
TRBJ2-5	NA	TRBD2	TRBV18	CASSPLLAGGHQTQYF	TGTGCCAGCTCACCCTTACTAGCGGGAGGCCATCAGACCCAGTACTTC
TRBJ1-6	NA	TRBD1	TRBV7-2	CASSLVSGGSNSPLHF	TGTGCCAGCAGCTTAGTTTCAGGGGGCTCTAATTCACCCCTCCACTTT
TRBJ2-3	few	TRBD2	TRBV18	CASSPLGLAGDTQYF	TGTGCCAGCTCACCACTGGGACTAGCGGGAGATACGCAGTATTTT
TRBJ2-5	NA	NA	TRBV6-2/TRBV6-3	CASSYWQLETQYF	TGTGCCAGCAGTTACTGGCAGCTAGAGACCCAGTACTTC
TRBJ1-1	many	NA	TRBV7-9	CASSANLEGTEAFF	TGTGCCAGCAGCGCCAACCTGGAGGGGACTGAAGCTTTCTTT
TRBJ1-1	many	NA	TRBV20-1	CSAPTRNTEAFF	TGCAGTGCCCCAACCCGGAACACTGAAGCTTTCTTT
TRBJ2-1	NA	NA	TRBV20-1	CSARGQLSYNEQFF	TGCAGTGCTAGGGGCCAGCTATCCTACAATGAGCAGTTCTTC
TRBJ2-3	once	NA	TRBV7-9	CASSPGTHSTDTQYF	TGTGCCAGCAGCCCCGGGACACACAGCACAGATACGCAGTATTTT
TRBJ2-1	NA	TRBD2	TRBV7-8	CASSLSSRRAGAPVEQFF	TGTGCCAGCAGCTTAAGTTCCCGGCGAGCGGGGGCCCCCGTTGAGCAGTTCTTC
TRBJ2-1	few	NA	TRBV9	CASSVDSRNNEQFF	TGTGCCAGCAGCGTGGACAGTCGAAACAATGAGCAGTTCTTC
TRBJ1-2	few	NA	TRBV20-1	CSASTDLNYGYTF	TGCAGTGCTTCGACAGACCTTAACTATGGCTACACCTTC
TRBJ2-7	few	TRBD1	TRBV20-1	CSAKDRTRYEQYF	TGCAGTGCGAAGGACAGGACACGCTACGAGCAGTACTTC
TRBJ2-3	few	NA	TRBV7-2	CASSLWGAGLGRDTQYF	TGTGCCAGCAGCTTATGGGGAGCGGGTCTCGGGAGAGATACGCAGTATTTT
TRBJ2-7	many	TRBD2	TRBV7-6	CASSLGFGTTTYEQYF	TGTGCCAGCAGCTTAGGGTTTGGGACTACTACCTACGAGCAGTACTTC
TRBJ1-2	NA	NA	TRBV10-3	CAIRPRQAGYGYTF	TGTGCCATCAGGCCCCGGCAGGCAGGCTATGGCTACACCTTC